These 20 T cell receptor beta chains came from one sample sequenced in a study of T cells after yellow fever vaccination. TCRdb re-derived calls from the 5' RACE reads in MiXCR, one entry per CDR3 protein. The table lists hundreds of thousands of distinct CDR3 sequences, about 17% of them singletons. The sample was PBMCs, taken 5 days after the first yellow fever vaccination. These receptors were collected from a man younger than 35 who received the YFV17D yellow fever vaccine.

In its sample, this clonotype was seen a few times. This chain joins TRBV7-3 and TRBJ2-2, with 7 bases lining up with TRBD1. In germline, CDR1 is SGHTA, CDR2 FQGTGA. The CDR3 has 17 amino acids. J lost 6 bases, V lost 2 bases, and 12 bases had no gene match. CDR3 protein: CASSLSTGESLAGELFF. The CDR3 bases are TGTGCCAGCAGCTTATCCACAGGGGAATCTCTCGCCGGGGAGCTGTTTTTT.

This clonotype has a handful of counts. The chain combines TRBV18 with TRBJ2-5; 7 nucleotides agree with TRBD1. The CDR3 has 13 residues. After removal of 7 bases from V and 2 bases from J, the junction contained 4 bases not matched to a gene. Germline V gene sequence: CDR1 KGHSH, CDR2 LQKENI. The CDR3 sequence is CASLRDRQETQYF. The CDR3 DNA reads TGTGCCAGCTTACGGGACAGACAAGAGACCCAGTACTTC.

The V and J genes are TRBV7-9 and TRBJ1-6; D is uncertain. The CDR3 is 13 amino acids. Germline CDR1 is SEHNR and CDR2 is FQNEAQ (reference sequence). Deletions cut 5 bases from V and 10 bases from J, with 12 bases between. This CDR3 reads CASSSWGSSPLHF. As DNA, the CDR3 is TGTGCCAGCAGCAGCTGGGGTAGCTCACCCCTCCACTTT.

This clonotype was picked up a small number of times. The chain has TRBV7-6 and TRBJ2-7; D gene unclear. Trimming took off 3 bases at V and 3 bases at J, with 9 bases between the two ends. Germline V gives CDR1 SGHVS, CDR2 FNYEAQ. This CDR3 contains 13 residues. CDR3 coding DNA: TGTGCCAGCAGCTTTTTCACAGACTACGAGCAGTACGTC. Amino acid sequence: CASSFFTDYEQYV.

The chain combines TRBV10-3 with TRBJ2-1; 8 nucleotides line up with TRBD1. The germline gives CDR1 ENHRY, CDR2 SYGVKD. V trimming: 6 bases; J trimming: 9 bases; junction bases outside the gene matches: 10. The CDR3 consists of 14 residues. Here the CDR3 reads CAIRGQGLIGEQFF. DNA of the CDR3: TGTGCCATCAGAGGACAGGGTCTCATCGGTGAGCAGTTCTTC.

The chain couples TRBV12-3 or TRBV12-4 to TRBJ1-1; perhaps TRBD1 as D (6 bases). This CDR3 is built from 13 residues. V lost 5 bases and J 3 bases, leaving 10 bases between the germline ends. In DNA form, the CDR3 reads TGTGCCAGCAGTGAGGGACAAGACACTGAAGCTTTCTTT. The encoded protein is CASSEGQDTEAFF.

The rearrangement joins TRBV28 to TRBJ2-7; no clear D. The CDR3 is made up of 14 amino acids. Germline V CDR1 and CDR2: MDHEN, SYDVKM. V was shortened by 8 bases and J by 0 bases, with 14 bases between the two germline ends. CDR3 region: CASRTDPGSYEQYV. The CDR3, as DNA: TGTGCCAGCCGTACTGACCCCGGCTCCTACGAGCAGTACGTC.

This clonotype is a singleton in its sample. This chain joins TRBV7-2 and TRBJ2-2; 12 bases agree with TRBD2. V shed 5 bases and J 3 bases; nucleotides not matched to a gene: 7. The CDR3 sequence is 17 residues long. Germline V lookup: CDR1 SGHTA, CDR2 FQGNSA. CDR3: CASSRPTSGGHTGELFF. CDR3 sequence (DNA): TGTGCCAGCAGCAGACCGACTAGCGGGGGTCACACCGGGGAGCTGTTTTTT. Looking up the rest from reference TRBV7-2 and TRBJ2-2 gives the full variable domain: GAGVSQSPSNKVTEKGKDVELRCDPISGHTALYWYRQSLGQGLEFLIYFQGNSAPDKSGLPSDRFSAERTGGSVSTLTIQRTQQEDSAVYLCASSRPTSGGHTGELFFGEGSRLTVL.

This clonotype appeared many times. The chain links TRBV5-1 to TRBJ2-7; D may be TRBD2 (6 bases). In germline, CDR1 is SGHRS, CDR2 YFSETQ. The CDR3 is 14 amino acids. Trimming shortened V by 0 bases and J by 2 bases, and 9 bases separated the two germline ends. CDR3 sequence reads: CASSLGWGAYEQYF. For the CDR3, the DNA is TGCGCCAGCAGCTTGGGATGGGGGGCCTACGAGCAGTACTTC.

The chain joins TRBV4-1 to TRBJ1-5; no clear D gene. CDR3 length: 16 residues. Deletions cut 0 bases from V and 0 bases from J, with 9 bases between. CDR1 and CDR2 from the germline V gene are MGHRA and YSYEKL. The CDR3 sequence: CASSQDVYNSNQPQHF. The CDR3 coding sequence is TGCGCCAGCAGCCAAGATGTCTATAATAGCAATCAGCCCCAGCATTTT.

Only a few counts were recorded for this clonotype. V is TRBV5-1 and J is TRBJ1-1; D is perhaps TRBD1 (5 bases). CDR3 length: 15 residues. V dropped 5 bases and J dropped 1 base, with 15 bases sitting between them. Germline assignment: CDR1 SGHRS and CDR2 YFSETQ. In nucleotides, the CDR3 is TGCGCCAGCAGACCCGAGGACACTTCGAACACTGAAGCTTTCTTT. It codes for CASRPEDTSNTEAFF.

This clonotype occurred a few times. CDR3 amino acids: CASSVRGGAYNEQFF. CDR3 DNA: TGTGCCAGCAGTGTACGCGGGGGGGCCTACAATGAGCAGTTCTTC. The chain uses TRBV25-1 and TRBJ2-1, with TRBD2 matching 9 bases. J gave up 2 bases and V 4 bases, and 3 bases lay outside the gene matches. The CDR3 is 15 residues long. Germline V gene data show CDR1 as MGHDK and CDR2 as SYGVNS.

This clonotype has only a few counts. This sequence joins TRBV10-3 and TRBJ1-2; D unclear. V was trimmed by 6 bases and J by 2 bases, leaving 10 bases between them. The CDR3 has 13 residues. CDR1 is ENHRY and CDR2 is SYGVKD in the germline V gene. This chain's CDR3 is CAIRWTDNYGYTF. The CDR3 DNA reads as TGTGCCATCAGATGGACGGACAACTATGGCTACACCTTC.

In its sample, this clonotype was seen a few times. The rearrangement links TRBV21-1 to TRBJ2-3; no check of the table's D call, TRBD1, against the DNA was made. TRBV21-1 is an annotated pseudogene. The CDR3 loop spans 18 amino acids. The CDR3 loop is CASGATSPDRVSTDTQYF. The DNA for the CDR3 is TGTGCCAGCGGAGCAACATCGCCGGACAGAGTTAGCACAGATACGCAGTATTTT.

The CDR3 loop is CASSYSPTAVAAPYEQYV. In nucleotides, the CDR3 is TGTGCCAGCAGTTACTCCCCTACAGCGGTTGCAGCCCCCTACGAGCAGTACGTC. The genes are TRBV6-2 or TRBV6-3 and TRBJ2-7, with D possibly TRBD2 on 5 matching bases. The CDR3 has 18 amino acids. CDR1 is MNHEY and CDR2 is SVGEGT in the germline V gene. Trimming left V 0 bases short and J 2 bases short, with 20 bases between.

As DNA, the CDR3 is TGTGCCAGCGCCTATCGAGGGAATTCACCCCTCCACTTT. Its protein is CASAYRGNSPLHF. The chain recombines TRBV7-3 with TRBJ1-6; D gene unclear. The germline V gene encodes CDR1 SGHTA and CDR2 FQGTGA. The CDR3 length is 13 residues. V was clipped by 8 bases and J by 7 bases, with 12 bases between them.

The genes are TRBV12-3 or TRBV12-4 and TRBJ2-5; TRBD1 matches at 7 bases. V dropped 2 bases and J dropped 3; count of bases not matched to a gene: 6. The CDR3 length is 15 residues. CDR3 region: CASSLRGGSEETQYF. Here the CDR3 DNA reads TGTGCCAGCAGTTTACGAGGGGGCAGTGAAGAGACCCAGTACTTC.

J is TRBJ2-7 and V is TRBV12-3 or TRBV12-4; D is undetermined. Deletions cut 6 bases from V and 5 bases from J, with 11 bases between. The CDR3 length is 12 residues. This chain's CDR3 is CASSNPPNEQYF. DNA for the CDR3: TGTGCCAGCAGCAATCCGCCCAACGAGCAGTACTTC.

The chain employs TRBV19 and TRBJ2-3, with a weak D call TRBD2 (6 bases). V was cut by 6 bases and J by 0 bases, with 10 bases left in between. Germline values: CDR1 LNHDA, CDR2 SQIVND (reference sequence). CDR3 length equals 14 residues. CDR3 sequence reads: CASRRGLSTDTQYF. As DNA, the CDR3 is TGTGCCAGTAGGAGGGGACTCAGCACAGATACGCAGTATTTT.

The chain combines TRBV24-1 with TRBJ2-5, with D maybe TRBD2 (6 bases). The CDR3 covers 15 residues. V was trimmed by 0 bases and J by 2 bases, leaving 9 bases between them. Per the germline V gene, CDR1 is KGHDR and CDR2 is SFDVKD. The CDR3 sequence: CATSDLTSTQETQYF. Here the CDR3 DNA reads TGTGCCACCAGTGATTTGACTAGCACACAAGAGACCCAGTACTTC.